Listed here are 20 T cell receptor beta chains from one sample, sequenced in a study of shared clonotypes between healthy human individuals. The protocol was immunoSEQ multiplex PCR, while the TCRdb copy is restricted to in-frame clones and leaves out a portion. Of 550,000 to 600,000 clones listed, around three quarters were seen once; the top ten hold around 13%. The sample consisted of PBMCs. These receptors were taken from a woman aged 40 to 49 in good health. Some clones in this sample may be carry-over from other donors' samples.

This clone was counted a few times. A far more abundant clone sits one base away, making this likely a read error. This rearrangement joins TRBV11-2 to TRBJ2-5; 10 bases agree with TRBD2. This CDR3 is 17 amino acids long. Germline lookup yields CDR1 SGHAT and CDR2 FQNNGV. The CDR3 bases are TGTGCCAGCAGCATAGAACTAGCGGGGAGTGGGAGGGACGAGCGGTACTTC. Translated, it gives CASSIELAGSGRDERYF.

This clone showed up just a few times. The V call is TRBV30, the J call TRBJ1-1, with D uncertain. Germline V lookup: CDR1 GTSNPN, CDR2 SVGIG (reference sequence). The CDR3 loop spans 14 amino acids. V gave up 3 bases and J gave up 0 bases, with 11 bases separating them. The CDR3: CAWRLKGVNTEAFF. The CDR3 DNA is TGTGCCTGGAGATTGAAGGGAGTGAACACTGAAGCTTTCTTT.

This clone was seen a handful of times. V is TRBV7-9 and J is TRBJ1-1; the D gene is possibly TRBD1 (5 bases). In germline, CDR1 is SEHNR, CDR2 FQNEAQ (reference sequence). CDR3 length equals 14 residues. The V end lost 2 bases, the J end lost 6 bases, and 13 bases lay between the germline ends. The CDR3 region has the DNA TGTGCCAGCAGCTTAATGGGGGGAAGCGCTGAAGCTTTCTTT. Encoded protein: CASSLMGGSAEAFF.

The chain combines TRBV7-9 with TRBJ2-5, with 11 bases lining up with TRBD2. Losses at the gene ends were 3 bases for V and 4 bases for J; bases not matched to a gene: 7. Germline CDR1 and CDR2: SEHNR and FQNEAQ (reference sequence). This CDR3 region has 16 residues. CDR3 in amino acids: CASSLTSGILGETQYF. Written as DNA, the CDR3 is TGTGCCAGCAGCTTGACTAGCGGGATATTAGGAGAGACCCAGTACTTC.

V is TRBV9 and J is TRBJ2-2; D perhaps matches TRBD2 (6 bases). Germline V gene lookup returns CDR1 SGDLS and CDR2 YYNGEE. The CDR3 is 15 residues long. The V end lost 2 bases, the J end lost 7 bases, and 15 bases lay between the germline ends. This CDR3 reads CASSVETGLYGELFF. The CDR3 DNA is TGTGCCAGCAGCGTTGAAACGGGACTCTACGGGGAGCTGTTTTTT.

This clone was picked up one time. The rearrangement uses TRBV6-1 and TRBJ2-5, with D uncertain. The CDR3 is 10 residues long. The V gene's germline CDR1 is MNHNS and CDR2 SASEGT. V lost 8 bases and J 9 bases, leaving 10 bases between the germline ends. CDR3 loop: CASVGWSQYF. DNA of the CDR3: TGTGCCAGCGTTGGCTGGTCCCAGTACTTC.

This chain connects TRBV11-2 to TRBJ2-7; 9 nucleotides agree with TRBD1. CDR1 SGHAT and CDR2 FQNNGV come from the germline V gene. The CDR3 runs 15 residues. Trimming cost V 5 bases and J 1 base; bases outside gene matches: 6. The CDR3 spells CASSRGTGSSYEQYF. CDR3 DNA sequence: TGTGCCAGCAGCCGTGGGACAGGGAGTTCCTACGAGCAGTACTTC. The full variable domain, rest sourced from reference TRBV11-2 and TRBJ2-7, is EAGVAQSPRYKIIEKRQSVAFWCNPISGHATLYWYQQILGQGPKLLIQFQNNGVVDDSQLPKDRFSAERLKGVDSTLKIQPAKLEDSAVYLCASSRGTGSSYEQYFGPGTRLTVT.

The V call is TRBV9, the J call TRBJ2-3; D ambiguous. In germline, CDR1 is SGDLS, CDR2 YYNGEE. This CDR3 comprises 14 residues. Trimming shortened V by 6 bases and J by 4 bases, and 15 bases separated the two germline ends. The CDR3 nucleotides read TGTGCCAGCAATGAAGGGATTGTTTCAGATACGCAGTATTTT. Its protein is CASNEGIVSDTQYF.

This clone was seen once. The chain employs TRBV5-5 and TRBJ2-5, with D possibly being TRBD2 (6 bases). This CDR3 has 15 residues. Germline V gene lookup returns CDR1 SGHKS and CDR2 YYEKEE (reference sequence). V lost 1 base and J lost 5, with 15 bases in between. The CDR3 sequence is CASSLSEGRRETQYF. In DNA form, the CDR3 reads TGTGCCAGCAGCTTGTCGGAGGGGCGCAGGGAGACCCAGTACTTC.

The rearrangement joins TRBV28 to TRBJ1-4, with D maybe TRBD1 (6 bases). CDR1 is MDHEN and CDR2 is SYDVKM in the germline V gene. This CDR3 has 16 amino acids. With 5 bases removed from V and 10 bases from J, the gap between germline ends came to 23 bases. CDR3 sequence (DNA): TGTGCCAGCAGTCCGCCTTCGGGGGGCGCGTTCGGAAAACTGTTTTTT. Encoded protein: CASSPPSGGAFGKLFF.

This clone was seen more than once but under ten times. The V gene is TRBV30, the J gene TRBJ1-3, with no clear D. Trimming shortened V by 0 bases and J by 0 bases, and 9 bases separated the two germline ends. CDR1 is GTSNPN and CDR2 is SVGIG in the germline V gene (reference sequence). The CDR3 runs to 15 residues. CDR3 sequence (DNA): TGTGCCTGGAGTGTACGGCCCTTCTCTGGAAACACCATATATTTT. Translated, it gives CAWSVRPFSGNTIYF.

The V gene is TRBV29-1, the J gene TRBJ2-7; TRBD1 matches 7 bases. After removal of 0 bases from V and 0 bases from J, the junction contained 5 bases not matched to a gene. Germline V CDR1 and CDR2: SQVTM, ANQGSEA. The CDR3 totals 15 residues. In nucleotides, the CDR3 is TGCAGCGTTGAAGATATGTCAGGGGGCTCCTACGAGCAGTACTTC. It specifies CSVEDMSGGSYEQYF.

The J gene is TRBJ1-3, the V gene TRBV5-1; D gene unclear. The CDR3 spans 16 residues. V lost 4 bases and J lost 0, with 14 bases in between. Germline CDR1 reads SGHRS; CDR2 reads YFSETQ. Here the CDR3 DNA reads TGCGCCAGCAGCCCCCCGTTGGCAGGCTCTGGAAACACCATATATTTT. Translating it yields CASSPPLAGSGNTIYF.

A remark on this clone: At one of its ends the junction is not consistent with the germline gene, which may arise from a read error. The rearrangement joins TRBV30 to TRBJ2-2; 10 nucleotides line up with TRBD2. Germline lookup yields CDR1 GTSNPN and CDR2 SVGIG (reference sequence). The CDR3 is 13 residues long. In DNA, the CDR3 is TGTGCCAGTGAGCGGGAGGGCTGCCGGGGAGCTGTTTTT. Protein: CASEREGCRGAVF. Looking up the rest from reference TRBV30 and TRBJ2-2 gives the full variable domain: SQTIHQWPATLVQPVGSPLSLECTVEGTSNPNLYWYRQAAGRGLQLLFYSVGIGQISSEVPQNLSASRPQDRQFILSSKKLLLSDSGFYLCASEREGCRGAVFGEGSRLTVL.

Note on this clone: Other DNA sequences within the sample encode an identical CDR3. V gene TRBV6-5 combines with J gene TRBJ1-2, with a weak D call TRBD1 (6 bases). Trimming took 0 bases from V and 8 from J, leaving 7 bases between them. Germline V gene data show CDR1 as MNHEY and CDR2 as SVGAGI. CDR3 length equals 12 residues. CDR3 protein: CASSYSGGGYTF. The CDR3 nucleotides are TGTGCCAGCAGTTACTCTGGGGGCGGCTACACCTTC.

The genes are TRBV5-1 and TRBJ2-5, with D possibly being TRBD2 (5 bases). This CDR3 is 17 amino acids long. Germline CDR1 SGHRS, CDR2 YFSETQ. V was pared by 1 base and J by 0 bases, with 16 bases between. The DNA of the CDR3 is TGCGCCAGCAGCTTGCGGCCTAGCATCGCGTACCAAGAGACCCAGTACTTC. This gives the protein CASSLRPSIAYQETQYF.

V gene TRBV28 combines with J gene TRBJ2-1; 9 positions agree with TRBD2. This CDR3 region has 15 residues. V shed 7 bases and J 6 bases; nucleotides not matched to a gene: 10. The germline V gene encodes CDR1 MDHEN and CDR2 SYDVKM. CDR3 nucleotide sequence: TGTGCCAGCACCCCCCTTGGGCGGGAGGGCAATGAGCAGTTCTTC. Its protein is CASTPLGREGNEQFF.

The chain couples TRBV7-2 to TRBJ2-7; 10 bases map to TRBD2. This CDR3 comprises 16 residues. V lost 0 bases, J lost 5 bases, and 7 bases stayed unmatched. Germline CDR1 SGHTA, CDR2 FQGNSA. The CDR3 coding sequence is TGTGCCAGCAGCTTAGCGGTTCTAGCGGGAGTCGACGAGCAGTACTTC. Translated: CASSLAVLAGVDEQYF.

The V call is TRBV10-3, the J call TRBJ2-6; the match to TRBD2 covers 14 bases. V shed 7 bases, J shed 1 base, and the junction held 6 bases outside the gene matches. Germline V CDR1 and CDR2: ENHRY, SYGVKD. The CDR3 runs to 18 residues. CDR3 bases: TGTGCCATCACCCCAGGACTAGCGGGAGGATCTGGGGCCAACGTCCTGACTTTC. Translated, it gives CAITPGLAGGSGANVLTF.

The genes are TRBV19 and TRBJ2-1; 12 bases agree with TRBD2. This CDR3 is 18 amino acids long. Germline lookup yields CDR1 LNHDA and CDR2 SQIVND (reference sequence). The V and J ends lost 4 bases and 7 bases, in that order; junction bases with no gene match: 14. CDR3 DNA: TGTGCCAGTAGTACAAAAAGACTAGCGGGAGTGGGTGCTAATGAGCAGTTCTTC. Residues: CASSTKRLAGVGANEQFF.